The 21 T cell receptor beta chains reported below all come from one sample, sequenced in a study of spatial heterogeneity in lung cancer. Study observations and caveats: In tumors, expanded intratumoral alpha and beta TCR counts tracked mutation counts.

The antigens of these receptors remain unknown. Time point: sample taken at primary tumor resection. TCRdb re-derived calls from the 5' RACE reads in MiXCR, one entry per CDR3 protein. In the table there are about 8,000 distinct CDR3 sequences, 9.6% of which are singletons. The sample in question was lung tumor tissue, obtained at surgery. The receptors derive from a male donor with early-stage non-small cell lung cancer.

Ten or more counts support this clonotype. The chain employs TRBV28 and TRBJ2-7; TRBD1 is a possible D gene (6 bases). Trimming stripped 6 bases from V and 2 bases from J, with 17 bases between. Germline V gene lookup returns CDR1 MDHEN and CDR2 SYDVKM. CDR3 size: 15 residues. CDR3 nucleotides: TGTGCCAGCAGCCCACAGGGATACGACCCCTACGAGCAGTACGTC. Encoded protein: CASSPQGYDPYEQYV.

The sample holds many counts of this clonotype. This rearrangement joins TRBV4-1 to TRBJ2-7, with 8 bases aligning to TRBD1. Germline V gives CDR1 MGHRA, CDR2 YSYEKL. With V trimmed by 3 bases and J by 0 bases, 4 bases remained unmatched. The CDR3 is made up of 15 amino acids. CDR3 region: CASSQRQGSSYEQYV. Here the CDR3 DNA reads TGCGCCAGCAGCCAGAGACAGGGGAGCTCCTACGAGCAGTACGTC.

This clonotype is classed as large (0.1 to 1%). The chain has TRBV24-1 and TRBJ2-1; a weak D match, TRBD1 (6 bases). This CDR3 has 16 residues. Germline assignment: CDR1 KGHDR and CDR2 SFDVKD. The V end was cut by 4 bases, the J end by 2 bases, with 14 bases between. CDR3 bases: TGTGCCACCAGTGACTCCCTTCGGACAGCCTACAATGAGCAGTTCTTC. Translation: CATSDSLRTAYNEQFF.

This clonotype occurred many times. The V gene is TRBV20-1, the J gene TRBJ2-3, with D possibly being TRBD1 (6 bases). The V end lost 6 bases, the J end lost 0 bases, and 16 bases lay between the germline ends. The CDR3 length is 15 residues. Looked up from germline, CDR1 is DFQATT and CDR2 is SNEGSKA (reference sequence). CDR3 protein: CSASTLRGSTDTQYF. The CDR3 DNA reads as TGCAGTGCCTCCACCCTCAGGGGAAGCACAGATACGCAGTATTTT.

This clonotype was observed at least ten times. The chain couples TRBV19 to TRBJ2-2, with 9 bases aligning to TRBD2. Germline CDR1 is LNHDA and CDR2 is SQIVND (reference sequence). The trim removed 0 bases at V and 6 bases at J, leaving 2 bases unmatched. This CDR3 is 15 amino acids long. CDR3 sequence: CASSIEASGAGELFF. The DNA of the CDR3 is TGTGCCAGTAGTATAGAGGCTAGCGGGGCCGGGGAGCTGTTTTTT.

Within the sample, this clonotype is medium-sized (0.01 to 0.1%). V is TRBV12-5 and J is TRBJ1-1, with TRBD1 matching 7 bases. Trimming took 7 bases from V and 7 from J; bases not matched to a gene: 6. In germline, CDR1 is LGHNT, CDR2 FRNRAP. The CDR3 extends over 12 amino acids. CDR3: CASVRQGFEAFF. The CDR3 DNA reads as TGTGCTAGTGTTAGACAGGGCTTTGAAGCTTTCTTT.

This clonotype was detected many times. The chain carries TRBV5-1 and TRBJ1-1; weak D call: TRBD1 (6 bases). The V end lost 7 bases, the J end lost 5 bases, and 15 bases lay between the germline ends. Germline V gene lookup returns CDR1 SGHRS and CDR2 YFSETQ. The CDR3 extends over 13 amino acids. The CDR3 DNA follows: TGCGCCAGCCATCGAGGGGGAGGAACTGAAGCTTTCTTT. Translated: CASHRGGGTEAFF.

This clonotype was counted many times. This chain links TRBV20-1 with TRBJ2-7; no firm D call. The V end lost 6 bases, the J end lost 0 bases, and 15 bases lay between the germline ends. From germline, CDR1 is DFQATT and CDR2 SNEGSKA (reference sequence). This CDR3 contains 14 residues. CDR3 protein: CSASPDLSSYEQYV. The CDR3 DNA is TGCAGTGCCTCCCCCGATCTAAGCTCCTACGAGCAGTACGTC.

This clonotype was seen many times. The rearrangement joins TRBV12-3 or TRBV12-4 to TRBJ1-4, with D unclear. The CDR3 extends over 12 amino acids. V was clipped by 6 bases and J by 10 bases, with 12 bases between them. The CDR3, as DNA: TGTGCCAGCAGGGATTCAGGTGGAAAACTGTTTTTT. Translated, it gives CASRDSGGKLFF.

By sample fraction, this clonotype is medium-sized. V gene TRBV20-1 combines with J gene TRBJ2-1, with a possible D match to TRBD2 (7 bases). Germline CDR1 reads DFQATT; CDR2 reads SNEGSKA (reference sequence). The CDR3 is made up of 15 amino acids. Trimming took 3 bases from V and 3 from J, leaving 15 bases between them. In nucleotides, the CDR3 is TGCAGTGCTAGCCCCGGGGAGGGGGGCTACAATGAGCAGTTCTTC. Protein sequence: CSASPGEGGYNEQFF.

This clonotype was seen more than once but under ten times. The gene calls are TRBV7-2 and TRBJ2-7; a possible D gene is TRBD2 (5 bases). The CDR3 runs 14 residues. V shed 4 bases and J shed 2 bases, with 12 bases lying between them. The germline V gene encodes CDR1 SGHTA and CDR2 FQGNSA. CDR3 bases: TGTGCCAGCAGCTACGCGAGCGGTACCTACGAGCAGTACTTC. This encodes CASSYASGTYEQYF.

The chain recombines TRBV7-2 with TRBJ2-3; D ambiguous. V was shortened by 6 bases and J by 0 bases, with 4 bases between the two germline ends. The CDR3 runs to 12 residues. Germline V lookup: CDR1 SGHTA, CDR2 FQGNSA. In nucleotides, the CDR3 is TGTGCCAGCAGTCCTAGCACAGATACGCAGTATTTT. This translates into CASSPSTDTQYF.

CDR3 amino acids: CASTPPRGTEAFF. In DNA, the CDR3 is TGTGCCAGCACCCCCCCACGGGGTACTGAAGCTTTCTTT. V and J are TRBV6-2 or TRBV6-3 and TRBJ1-1; no reliable D call. CDR3 length: 13 amino acids. The ends were cut back, 7 bases at V and 5 bases at J, with 14 bases in the middle. The germline V gene encodes CDR1 MNHEY and CDR2 SVGEGT.

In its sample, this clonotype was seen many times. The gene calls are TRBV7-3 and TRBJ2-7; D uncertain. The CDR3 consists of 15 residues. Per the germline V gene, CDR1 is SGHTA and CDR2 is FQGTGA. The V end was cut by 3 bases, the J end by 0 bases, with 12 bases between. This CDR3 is CASSLIGGSSYEQYF. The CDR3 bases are TGTGCCAGCAGCTTGATTGGCGGAAGCTCCTACGAGCAGTACTTC.

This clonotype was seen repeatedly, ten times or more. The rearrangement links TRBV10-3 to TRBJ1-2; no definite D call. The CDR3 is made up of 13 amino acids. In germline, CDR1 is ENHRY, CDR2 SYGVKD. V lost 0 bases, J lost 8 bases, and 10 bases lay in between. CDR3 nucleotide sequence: TGTGCCATCAGTGAGTCGGAGGGATACGGCTACACCTTC. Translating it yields CAISESEGYGYTF.

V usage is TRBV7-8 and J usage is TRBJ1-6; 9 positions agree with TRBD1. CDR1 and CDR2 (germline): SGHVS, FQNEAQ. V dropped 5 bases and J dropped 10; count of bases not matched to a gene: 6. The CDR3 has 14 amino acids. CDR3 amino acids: CASSPDRGPSPLHF. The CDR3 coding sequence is TGTGCCAGCAGCCCGGACAGGGGCCCCTCACCCCTCCACTTT.

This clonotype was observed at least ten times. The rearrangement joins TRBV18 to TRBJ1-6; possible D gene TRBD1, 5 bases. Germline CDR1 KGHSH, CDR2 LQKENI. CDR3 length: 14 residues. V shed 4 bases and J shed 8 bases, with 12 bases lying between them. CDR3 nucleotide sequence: TGTGCCAGCTCACTGAGGGGCACCGATTCACCCCTCCACTTT. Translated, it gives CASSLRGTDSPLHF.

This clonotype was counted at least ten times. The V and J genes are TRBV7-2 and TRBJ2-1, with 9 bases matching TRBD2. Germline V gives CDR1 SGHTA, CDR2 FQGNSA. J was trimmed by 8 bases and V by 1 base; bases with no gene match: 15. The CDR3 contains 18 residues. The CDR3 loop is CASSLDFRLAASIDEQFF. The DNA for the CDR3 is TGTGCCAGCAGCTTAGATTTCCGACTAGCGGCTTCAATCGATGAGCAGTTCTTC.

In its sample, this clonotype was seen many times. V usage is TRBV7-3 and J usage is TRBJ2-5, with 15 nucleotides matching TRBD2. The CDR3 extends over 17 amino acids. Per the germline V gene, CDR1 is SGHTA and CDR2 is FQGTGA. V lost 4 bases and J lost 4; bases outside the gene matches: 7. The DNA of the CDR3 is TGTGCCAGCAGCTCCGGGACTAGCGGGAGGACCGGAGAGACCCAGTACTTC. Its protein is CASSSGTSGRTGETQYF.

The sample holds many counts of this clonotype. In DNA form, the CDR3 reads TGTGCCAGCTCACCACGGCGGGGCCAAGAGACCCAGTACTTC. Protein sequence: CASSPRRGQETQYF. This rearrangement joins TRBV18 to TRBJ2-5; possibly TRBD2 for D (6 bases). The germline gives CDR1 KGHSH, CDR2 LQKENI. Trimming cost V 1 base and J 1 base, with 7 bases left between them. The CDR3 length is 14 residues.

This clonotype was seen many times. CDR3 sequence reads: CSASSQGDEQYV. CDR3 in DNA: TGCAGTGCTAGTAGCCAGGGCGACGAGCAGTACGTC. The chain links TRBV20-1 to TRBJ2-7; tentatively, D is TRBD1 (5 bases). This CDR3 has 12 amino acids. Germline V gene sequence: CDR1 DFQATT, CDR2 SNEGSKA (reference sequence). Trimming cost V 3 bases and J 5 bases, with 11 bases left between them.